This entry describes one T cell receptor (beta chain). Its antigen remains undetermined. Base quality data are lacking; no much larger clone is found one base away. The sample belongs to a study of Ad26.COV2.S vaccination and SARS-CoV-2 variants (TCRdb year 2021). Concerning the study at large: Vaccine-arm donors were drawn from COV1001, a multicentre, randomized, double-blind, placebo-controlled phase I-IIa trial of Ad26.COV2.S in healthy adults. Ad26.COV2.S was administered intramuscularly at a dose of 5x10^10 or 1x10^11 viral particles, either as one shot or as two shots given 56 days apart. TCRbeta repertoire sequencing served as the tool for gauging how specific and how broad the SARS-CoV-2-reactive T cell receptors were following Ad26.COV2.S vaccination. The TCR-sequenced set comprised approximately 30 samples: approximately 19 Ad26.COV2.S vaccine recipients, 5 placebo recipients and 8 SARS-CoV-2 convalescent individuals. Trial participants were randomized into five groups of five, in which low-dose or high-dose Ad26.COV2.S was given once or twice, or placebo was given on both occasions. Blinding of investigators to trial group allocation was maintained during experiments and outcome assessment.

From the germline V gene, CDR1 is LGHNA and CDR2 is YSLEER. From the cysteine up to the phenylalanine, the CDR3 has a length of 15 residues. Only the CDR3 region is kept as DNA, spanning 45 bases read in frame from base 1. Trimming accounts for 4 bases at V and 2 bases at J, while the number of junction bases matched to no gene is 5. TCRbeta CDR3 regions were sequenced with the immunoSEQ Assay. After extraction, genomic DNA underwent amplification by bias-controlled multiplex PCR, followed by high-throughput sequencing. Per the authors' processing: To quantify the absolute abundance of every unique TCRbeta CDR3 region, sequences were collapsed and filtered. T cell fraction was estimated by normalizing TCRbeta template counts to usable DNA, which was measured by amplifying reference genes present in all nucleated cells. Repertoire TCRs were annotated as SARS-CoV-2-specific by exact matching of V gene, CDR3 amino acid sequence and J gene to a known reactive TCR set. MIRA supplied the reference SARS-CoV-2 TCR set, which was filtered for enrichment in COVID-19-positive ImmuneCODE repertoires so that public or cross-reactive TCRs were removed. Using the MIRA antigens, annotated TCRs were further analysed by specific ORF or by position within an ORF. Breadth was defined as the number of annotated unique rearrangements divided by the total number of unique productive rearrangements, and depth was defined as the summed frequency of the annotated unique rearrangements. Two-sided Wilcoxon rank-sum tests were used to compare TCR breadth between groups. This is the immuneACCESS table as TCRdb keeps it, with only in-frame sequences that have V and J called. A part of the clones is gone; compared with another copy, unresolved V genes explain less than half, and the rest is unexplained. Clonal size and the V and J genes are those of that table, whereas D and trimming came from the DNA. Recorded for this sample are 250,000 or so clones; 87% of them occurred a single time. Less than 3% of the sample is in the top ten clones.

The treatment or condition label corresponds to: 15 to 20 received Ad26.COV2.S at low or high dose, single or two shots; about 5 received placebo; per-sample allocation not given. Repertoires of vaccine and placebo recipients were sequenced from samples taken on day 63 after the first injection. Cohort 1b enrolled about two dozen adults aged 18-55 years at a single site in Boston, USA, between 29 July and 7 August 2020. Ad26.COV2.S consisted of a replication-incompetent adenovirus type 26 vector by which a prefusion-stabilized SARS-CoV-2 spike protein from the original Wuhan strain was expressed. Beyond this particular receptor, the publication reports: Comparing responses between vaccine doses or regimens was not something the study was powered to do. After vaccination, spike-specific CD8+ and CD4+ T cell responses were reported to show substantial breadth. Comparable non-spike TCR breadth was observed between vaccine and placebo recipients, consistent with only spike being contained in the vaccine. Compared with placebo recipients, Ad26.COV2.S recipients showed higher spike-specific TCR breadth (P = 0.0014). According to the authors, total T cell responses may have been underestimated by the TCR breadth and depth analyses.

This chain is built from TRBV4-3 and TRBJ2-7; TRBD1 lines up with 10 middle nucleotides. The sample here was peripheral blood, taken in a trial of Ad26.COV2.S vaccine versus placebo. This TCR was recovered from a person aged 18-60 years who received the Ad26.COV2.S COVID-19 vaccine or a placebo. The sequenced DNA is TGCGCCAGCAGCCCAGCCGGGACAGGGGCCTACGAGCAGTACTTC. The translation is CASSPAGTGAYEQYF.